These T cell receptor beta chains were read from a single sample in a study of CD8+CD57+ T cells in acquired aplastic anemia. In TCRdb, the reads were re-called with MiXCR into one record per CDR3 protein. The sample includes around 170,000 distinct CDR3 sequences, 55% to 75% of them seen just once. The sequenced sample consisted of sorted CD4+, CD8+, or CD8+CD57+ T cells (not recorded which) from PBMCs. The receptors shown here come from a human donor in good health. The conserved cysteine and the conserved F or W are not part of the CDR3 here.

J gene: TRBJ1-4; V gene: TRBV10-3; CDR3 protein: AIRGHANEKLL
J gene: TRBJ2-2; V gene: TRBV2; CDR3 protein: ASSGQGETGELF
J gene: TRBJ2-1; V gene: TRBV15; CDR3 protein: ATSRDGRTSGYNEQF
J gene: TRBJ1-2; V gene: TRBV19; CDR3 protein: ATLQGAHGYT
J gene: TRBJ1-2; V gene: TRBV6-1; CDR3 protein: ASSLPGAGYGYT
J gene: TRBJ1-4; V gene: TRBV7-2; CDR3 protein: ASRQVQGGEKLF
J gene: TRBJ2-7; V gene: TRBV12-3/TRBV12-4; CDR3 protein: ASTRQGGYEQY
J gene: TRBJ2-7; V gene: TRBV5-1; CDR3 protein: ASSLSGFQSGEQY
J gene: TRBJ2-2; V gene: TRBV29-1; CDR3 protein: SVEDRGTGELF
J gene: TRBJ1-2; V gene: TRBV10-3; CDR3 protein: AISQPGQAYGYT
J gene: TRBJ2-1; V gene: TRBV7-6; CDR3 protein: ASSLGSGGTNEQF
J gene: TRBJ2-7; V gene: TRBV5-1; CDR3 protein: ASSLVGSNEQY
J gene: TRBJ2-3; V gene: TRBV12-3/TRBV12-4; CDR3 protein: ASSRLAGGPGGQY
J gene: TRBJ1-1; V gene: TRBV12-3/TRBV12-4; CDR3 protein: ASTPGQWGMNTEAF
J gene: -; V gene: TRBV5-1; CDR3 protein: ASSLAGPSYNEQF
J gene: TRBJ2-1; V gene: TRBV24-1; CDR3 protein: ATSDLWEQF
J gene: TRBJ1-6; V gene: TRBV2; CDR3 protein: ASSSGTGNSPLH
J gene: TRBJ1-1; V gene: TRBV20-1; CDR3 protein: SARDWDRGDTEAF
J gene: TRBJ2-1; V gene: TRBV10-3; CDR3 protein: AISRDTSYNEQF